Below, 30 T cell receptor beta chains from the same sample are listed, as sequenced in a study of breast tumors, draining lymph nodes, adjacent tissues. Breast cancer patients provided tissue from their axillary draining lymph nodes. Via MiXCR, TCRdb re-called the multiplex PCR reads, giving one row per CDR3 protein. The sample lists about 200,000 distinct CDR3 sequences; 31% were seen once. Sequenced input: axillary lymph node tissue. The receptors were sampled from a female donor with breast cancer. Some clones in this sample may be carry-over from other donors' samples.

The chain recombines TRBV28 with TRBJ2-7; weak D call: TRBD1 (8 bases). Germline assignment: CDR1 MDHEN and CDR2 SYDVKM. CDR3 length: 11 amino acids. Trimming removed 11 bases at V and 10 bases at J, with 18 bases between. The CDR3 nucleotides read TGTGCCGTGCACAGGGGGGGCGGTCAGTACTTC. Protein product: CAVHRGGGQYF. The variable domain in full, with the rest retrieved from reference TRBV28 and TRBJ2-7, is DVKVTQSSRYLVKRTGEKVFLECVQDMDHENMFWYRQDPGLGLRLIYFSYDVKMKEKGDIPEGYSVSREKKERFSLILESASTNQTSMYLCAVHRGGGQYFGPGTRLTVT.

This chain joins TRBV3-2 and TRBJ2-3. TRBV3-2 is a recognized pseudogene. This CDR3 comprises 15 residues. Here the CDR3 reads CASSQEVNSYNEQYF. In DNA form, the CDR3 reads TGTGCCAGCAGCCAAGAGGTAAACTCCTACAATGAGCAGTATTTT.

In its sample, this clonotype was seen many times. The chain carries TRBV6-5 and TRBJ2-3; no clear D. The CDR3 is 13 residues long. Trimming left V 4 bases short and J 0 bases short, with 5 bases between. Germline V gene sequence: CDR1 MNHEY, CDR2 SVGAGI. For the CDR3, the DNA is TGTGCCAGCAGTTCGGACAGCACAGATACGCAGTATTTT. This translates into CASSSDSTDTQYF.

This clonotype was seen many times. The chain recombines TRBV6-5 with TRBJ2-1; D is unclear. CDR1 is MNHEY, CDR2 SVGAGI, per germline. The CDR3 spans 15 residues. V lost 1 base, J lost 5 bases, and 12 bases lay in between. In nucleotides, the CDR3 is TGTGCCAGCAGTTACTTAGGAGTAACCAACAATGAGCAGTTCTTC. It is translated as CASSYLGVTNNEQFF.

On this clonotype: A much more abundant neighbour one base away suggests this may be a read error. The CDR3 spells CSARDLTSGATYEQYF. The DNA for the CDR3 is TGCAGTGCTAGAGACCTGACTAGCGGGGCAACCTACGAGCAGTACTTC. The gene calls are TRBV20-1 and TRBJ2-7, with TRBD2 matching over 11 bases. Germline CDR1 DFQATT, CDR2 SNEGSKA (reference sequence). The CDR3 is 16 amino acids. V shed 0 bases, J shed 2 bases, and the junction held 6 bases outside the gene matches.

To note about this clonotype: One end of the junction is discordant with germline, which a read error may explain. The chain recombines TRBV28 with TRBJ1-5; D might be TRBD1 (6 bases). Germline assignment: CDR1 MDHEN and CDR2 SYDVKM. This CDR3 region has 17 residues. CDR3 nucleotide sequence: TGTCCCAGCAAAGCCAGGGGTTCTCTGGCGAGCAATCAGCCCCAGCATTTT. Translation gives CPSKARGSLASNQPQHF.

This clonotype was seen a handful of times. The chain employs TRBV27 and TRBJ2-7; D may be TRBD1 (6 bases). Trimming took 3 bases from V and 5 from J, leaving 11 bases between them. CDR3 length equals 13 residues. The germline V gene has CDR1 MNHEY and CDR2 SMNVEV (reference sequence). The CDR3 sequence is CASSFTGLDEQYF. The CDR3 nucleotides read TGTGCCAGCAGTTTTACAGGGTTAGACGAGCAGTACTTC.

Points on this clonotype: A read error may explain this, as a much larger clone is one base away. The rearrangement links TRBV20-1 to TRBJ1-2, with D tentatively TRBD1 (6 bases). CDR3 size: 12 residues. CDR1 and CDR2 from the germline V gene are DFQATT and SNEGSKA (reference sequence). This CDR3 reads CSASDRPYGSTF. The CDR3 DNA sequence: TGCAGTGCTAGCGACAGGCCTTATGGCTCCACCTTC.

This rearrangement joins TRBV11-1 to TRBJ2-3; D might be TRBD2 (7 bases). Trimming stripped 0 bases from V and 6 bases from J, with 16 bases between. The CDR3 covers 16 residues. Germline CDR1 SGHAT, CDR2 FQDESV (reference sequence). The CDR3 bases are TGTGCCAGCAGCTTAGCGGGGGGGCCGACCTGGGATACGCAGTATTTT. Its protein is CASSLAGGPTWDTQYF. Complete variable domain (other parts from reference TRBV11-1 and TRBJ2-3): EAEVAQSPRYKITEKSQAVAFWCDPISGHATLYWYRQILGQGPELLVQFQDESVVDDSQLPKDRFSAERLKGVDSTLKIQPAELGDSAMYLCASSLAGGPTWDTQYFGPGTRLTVL.

This clonotype was observed many times. This rearrangement joins TRBV15 to TRBJ1-5; no firm D call. The CDR3 contains 15 residues. Germline assignment: CDR1 LNHNV and CDR2 YYDKDF (reference sequence). Trimming took off 8 bases at V and 0 bases at J, with 14 bases between the two ends. CDR3 region: CATGKAGCSNQPQHF. CDR3 bases: TGTGCCACCGGCAAAGCAGGATGTAGCAATCAGCCCCAGCATTTT.

This clonotype appeared many times. The chain employs TRBV2 and TRBJ2-5, with TRBD2 matching over 11 bases. Germline V gene sequence: CDR1 SNHLY, CDR2 FYNNEI. Trimming removed 6 bases from V and 2 bases from J; junction bases left unmatched: 8. This CDR3 region has 16 residues. Here the CDR3 DNA reads TGTGCCAGCAGATGGGGACTAGCGGCCCAACAAGAGACCCAGTACTTC. Translated: CASRWGLAAQQETQYF.

This clonotype was seen at least ten times. V is TRBV20-1 and J is TRBJ2-5; the D is unclear. This CDR3 is 12 amino acids long. In germline, CDR1 is DFQATT, CDR2 SNEGSKA (reference sequence). V lost 6 bases, J lost 1 base, and 9 bases lay in between. CDR3 residues: CSAANLQETQYF. The CDR3 nucleotides are TGCAGTGCCGCAAACCTCCAAGAGACCCAGTACTTC.

The table lists this clonotype with many counts. The rearrangement joins TRBV9 to TRBJ1-6, with 7 bases matching TRBD1. Germline-derived CDR1 and CDR2 are SGDLS and YYNGEE. CDR3 length equals 15 residues. V was pared by 3 bases and J by 4 bases, with 4 bases of the junction left unmatched. CDR3 DNA sequence: TGTGCCAGCAGCGGCCGGGACAGTTATAATTCACCCCTCCACTTT. Its protein product is CASSGRDSYNSPLHF. The entire variable domain, with the rest obtained from reference TRBV9 and TRBJ1-6, is as follows: DSGVTQTPKHLITATGQRVTLRCSPRSGDLSVYWYQQSLDQGLQFLIQYYNGEERAKGNILERFSAQQFPDLHSELNLSSLELGDSALYFCASSGRDSYNSPLHFGNGTRLTVT.

This clonotype was counted once. Being one base from a much bigger clone, this may be a read error. The genes are TRBV27 and TRBJ1-2; possible D gene TRBD1, 6 bases. Per the germline V gene, CDR1 is MNHEY and CDR2 is SMNVEV (reference sequence). The CDR3 runs to 15 residues. Trimming left V 4 bases short and J 4 bases short, with 16 bases between. In DNA form, the CDR3 reads TGTGCCAGCAGTTCTCCCGGCAGGGGTGGCTATGGCTACACCTTC. It is translated as CASSSPGRGGYGYTF.

This clonotype was observed a few times. The genes are TRBV5-6 and TRBJ1-2, with D perhaps matching TRBD1 (6 bases). Germline-derived CDR1 and CDR2 are SGHDT and YYEEEE. Trimming cost V 2 bases and J 8 bases, with 16 bases left between them. This CDR3 is built from 14 residues. CDR3: CASSLRTAVVGYTF. For the CDR3, the DNA is TGTGCCAGCAGCTTACGGACAGCGGTGGTCGGCTACACCTTC.

The chain employs TRBV11-2 and TRBJ1-1; TRBD1 is a possible D gene (5 bases). The CDR3 runs 14 residues. The germline V gene has CDR1 SGHAT and CDR2 FQNNGV. V dropped 7 bases and J dropped 1 base, with 13 bases sitting between them. CDR3 DNA sequence: TGTGCCAGCACCGCGACAGCCCCGAACACTGAAGCTTTCTTT. Protein: CASTATAPNTEAFF.

This rearrangement joins TRBV14 to TRBJ1-5; no reliable D call. There are 12 residues in the CDR3. V was trimmed by 1 base and J by 14 bases, leaving 12 bases between them. Germline CDR1 reads SGHDN; CDR2 reads FVKESK. The CDR3 here is CASSQAPRAEHF. CDR3 sequence (DNA): TGTGCCAGCAGCCAAGCCCCTAGAGCCGAGCATTTT.

This clonotype was counted ten times or more. The genes are TRBV20-1 and TRBJ1-5; possible D gene TRBD1, 6 bases. Trimming pared 4 bases from V and 5 bases from J, leaving 18 bases between. From germline, CDR1 is DFQATT and CDR2 SNEGSKA (reference sequence). The CDR3 is made up of 15 amino acids. The CDR3 here is CSAILQGRRDQPQHF. CDR3 coding DNA: TGCAGTGCTATCCTACAGGGAAGAAGGGATCAGCCCCAGCATTTT.

This clonotype was picked up a small number of times. The chain has TRBV7-2 and TRBJ1-1; D is possibly TRBD1 (6 bases). The V gene's germline CDR1 is SGHTA and CDR2 FQGNSA. V was cut by 8 bases and J by 5 bases, with 15 bases left in between. The CDR3 length is 13 residues. The CDR3 bases are TGTGCCAGCGGGGACCCACAGGGAACTGAAGCTTTCTTT. Translating gives CASGDPQGTEAFF.

This clonotype was counted many times. The CDR3 loop is CASRGIDRLPQHF. The DNA for the CDR3 is TGTGCCAGCAGGGGGATCGACAGGCTGCCCCAGCATTTT. This rearrangement joins TRBV6-1 to TRBJ1-5; weak D call: TRBD1 (6 bases). V lost 6 bases to trimming and J lost 9 bases, with 15 bases between them. Per germline, CDR1 MNHNS and CDR2 SASEGT. The CDR3 extends over 13 amino acids.

On this clonotype itself: A much larger clone differs by one base, so this may be a read error. The rearrangement joins TRBV5-6 to TRBJ2-7, with D tentatively TRBD1 or TRBD2 (5 bases each). Germline lookup yields CDR1 SGHDT and CDR2 YYEEEE. The CDR3 runs 14 residues. The CDR3 DNA follows: TGTGTCAGCAGCTTTAAGGGGCCGGGACACGAGCAGTACTTC. Amino acid sequence: CVSSFKGPGHEQYF.

Worth noting for this clonotype: The CDR3 ends on some other residue instead of the conserved phenylalanine or tryptophan, so this is likely a read error. V and J are TRBV4-2 and TRBJ1-1; 10 nucleotides agree with TRBD1. CDR1 and CDR2 (germline): LGHNA, YNFKEQ. The CDR3 length is 16 residues. The trim removed 5 bases at V and 4 bases at J, leaving 10 bases unmatched. The CDR3 here is CASSTGTGAEPTEAFL. In nucleotides, the CDR3 is TGTGCCAGCAGCACCGGGACAGGGGCAGAGCCCACTGAAGCTTTCTTG.

The chain employs TRBV2 and TRBJ1-6; no firm D call. Germline V gives CDR1 SNHLY, CDR2 FYNNEI. V gave up 8 bases and J gave up 7 bases, with 18 bases separating them. The CDR3 consists of 15 residues. The CDR3 reads CASAPRAGENSPLHF. The CDR3 nucleotides read TGTGCCAGCGCTCCCCGGGCAGGCGAGAATTCACCCCTCCACTTT.

This clonotype was detected many times. This sequence joins TRBV5-6 and TRBJ1-6; 11 nucleotides agree with TRBD1. The junction had 10 bases not matched to a gene; V was cut back by 3 bases and J by 11 bases. CDR1 is SGHDT, CDR2 YYEEEE, per germline. The CDR3 spans 16 residues. The CDR3 nucleotides are TGTGCCAGCAGCTGGGGACAGGGGGGCTATGGGGCACCCCTCCACTTT. It encodes CASSWGQGGYGAPLHF.

At least ten counts were recorded for this clonotype. This sequence joins TRBV20-1 and TRBJ2-7; 7 nucleotides agree with TRBD2. With 2 bases clipped from V and 0 bases from J, the junction kept 4 bases outside the gene matches. Germline values: CDR1 DFQATT, CDR2 SNEGSKA (reference sequence). This CDR3 contains 14 residues. This CDR3 is CSARIAGASYEQYF. The CDR3 nucleotides read TGCAGTGCTAGAATAGCGGGCGCCTCCTACGAGCAGTACTTC.

V gene TRBV20-1 combines with J gene TRBJ1-6; D remains ambiguous. V was pared by 0 bases and J by 7 bases, with 7 bases between. Germline values: CDR1 DFQATT, CDR2 SNEGSKA (reference sequence). The CDR3 length is 13 residues. The CDR3 DNA is TGCAGTGCTAGAGACCCGTACAATTCACCCCTCCACTTT. Translated, it gives CSARDPYNSPLHF.

This clonotype was observed at least ten times. In DNA, the CDR3 is TGTGCCAGCAGCGTAGGGACCCAACAAGAGACCCAGTACTTC. Translating it yields CASSVGTQQETQYF. V is TRBV9 and J is TRBJ2-5; D ambiguous. This CDR3 has 14 amino acids. Germline lookup yields CDR1 SGDLS and CDR2 YYNGEE. V was pared by 0 bases and J by 2 bases, with 8 bases between.

With respect to this clonotype: The junction departs from the called germline gene at one end, perhaps through a read error. V is TRBV9 and J is TRBJ1-1; D remains unclear. Germline V gene data show CDR1 as SGDLS and CDR2 as YYNGEE. This CDR3 contains 13 residues. In DNA, the CDR3 is TGTGCCAGCAGCGAACGAGAGTACACTGAGGCTTTCTTT. Its protein is CASSEREYTEAFF.

This clonotype was seen many times. The CDR3 loop is CASSDKSGNTIYF. In DNA, the CDR3 is TGTGCCAGCAGTGACAAGTCTGGAAACACCATATATTTT. V gene TRBV2 combines with J gene TRBJ1-3; D is uncertain. With 3 bases removed from V and 1 base from J, the gap between germline ends came to 4 bases. Germline-derived CDR1 and CDR2 are SNHLY and FYNNEI. This CDR3 contains 13 residues.

This clonotype occurred many times. The chain links TRBV7-2 to TRBJ2-1, with TRBD2 identical over 7 bases. The germline V gene encodes CDR1 SGHTA and CDR2 FQGNSA. This CDR3 has 14 amino acids. Germline trimming cut 8 bases from V and 5 bases from J; bases unmatched to any gene: 9. This chain's CDR3 is CASAQLAIDNEQFF. In DNA form, the CDR3 reads TGTGCCAGCGCGCAACTAGCGATCGACAATGAGCAGTTCTTC.